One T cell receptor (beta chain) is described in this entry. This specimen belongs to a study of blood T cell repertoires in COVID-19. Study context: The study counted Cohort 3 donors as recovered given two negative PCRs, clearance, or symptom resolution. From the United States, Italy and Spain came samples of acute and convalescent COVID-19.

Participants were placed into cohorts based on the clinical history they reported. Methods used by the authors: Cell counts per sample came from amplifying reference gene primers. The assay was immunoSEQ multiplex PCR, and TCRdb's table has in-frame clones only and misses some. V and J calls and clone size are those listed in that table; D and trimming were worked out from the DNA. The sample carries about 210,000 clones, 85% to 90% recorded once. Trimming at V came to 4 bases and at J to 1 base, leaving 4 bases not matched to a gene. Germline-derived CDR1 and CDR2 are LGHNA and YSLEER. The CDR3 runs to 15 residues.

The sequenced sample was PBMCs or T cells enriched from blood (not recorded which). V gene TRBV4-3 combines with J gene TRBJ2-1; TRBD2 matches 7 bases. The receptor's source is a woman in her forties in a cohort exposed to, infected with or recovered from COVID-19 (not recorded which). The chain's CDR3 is CASSPIGGSYNEQFF. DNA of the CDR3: TGCGCCAGCAGCCCTATCGGGGGGTCCTACAATGAGCAGTTCTTC.